The subject of this entry is one TCR beta chain. The source of the sample is a study of blood T cell repertoires in COVID-19. Study context: Researchers got acute and convalescent COVID-19 samples from the United States, Italy and Spain.

Original processing notes: Nucleated cell counts were estimated from reference gene primer amplification. This table comes from immunoSEQ multiplex PCR, and its TCRdb copy is limited to in-frame clones, with some not included. V, J and clone size were drawn from that table, and D and trimming were deduced from the DNA. This sample yields about 230,000 clones, of which 65% to 85% are seen a single time; about 1.3% belongs to the top ten. The CDR3 loop spans 16 amino acids. V lost 4 bases and J lost 2, with 15 bases in between. Germline CDR1 reads SGHNT; CDR2 reads YYREEE (reference sequence). Seattle patients were enrolled during active infection and followed longitudinally.

V and J are TRBV5-4 and TRBJ1-4; weak D call: TRBD1 (6 bases). Sequencing used peripheral blood. This receptor was obtained from a woman aged 25 to 39 with COVID-19, enrolled during active disease. As DNA, the CDR3 is TGTGCCAGCAGCCGGGGGGGCGCGGGCACTAATGAAAAACTGTTTTTT. Protein product: CASSRGGAGTNEKLFF.